This passage covers 28 T cell receptor beta chains from one sample sequenced in a study of blood T cells in healthy people across ages. Next came a second PCR, run for about 7 to 12 cycles, which used a sample-barcoded 5' primer along with a J-beta primer mix. From the 5' RACE reads, TCRdb called clonotypes with MiXCR, one entry per CDR3 protein. The table has roughly 800,000 distinct CDR3 sequences, 58% seen once. The sample was blood. The receptor set was obtained from a man aged 25 to 45 in good health.

This clonotype was detected only a few times. The rearrangement links TRBV21-1 to TRBJ2-4; TRBD1, the D gene given by the table, was not confirmed from the DNA. TRBV21-1 is a known pseudogene. CDR3 length equals 14 residues. DNA for the CDR3: TGTGCCAGCAGCCCGGGACAGGGGCCCCGAGAGCAGTACTTC. It yields the protein CASSPGQGPREQYF.

This clonotype was recorded a few times. V is TRBV10-3 and J is TRBJ2-7, with D possibly TRBD1 on 8 matching bases. CDR3 length equals 14 residues. The germline gives CDR1 ENHRY, CDR2 SYGVKD. V was clipped by 4 bases and J by 4 bases, with 14 bases between them. CDR3 region: CAISAGQGGYEQYF. CDR3 nucleotides: TGTGCCATCAGTGCAGGACAGGGAGGGTACGAGCAGTACTTC.

This clonotype was counted only a few times. The V and J genes are TRBV7-2 and TRBJ2-1, with D hard to call. Trimming removed 2 bases from V and 6 bases from J, with 14 bases in between. CDR1 and CDR2 (germline): SGHTA, FQGNSA. This CDR3 comprises 15 residues. The CDR3 coding sequence is TGTGCCAGCAGCTTATTTTCATCCGGAATCAATGAGCAGTTCTTC. Its protein product is CASSLFSSGINEQFF.

V is TRBV12-3 or TRBV12-4 and J is TRBJ1-2; 7 positions match TRBD1. CDR3 length: 13 amino acids. V was clipped by 6 bases and J by 8 bases; unmatched bases: 9. The CDR3 here is CASRQGQTAGYTF. CDR3 coding DNA: TGTGCCAGCAGACAGGGACAGACTGCCGGCTACACCTTC.

This clonotype was picked up a small number of times. The V gene is TRBV7-8, the J gene TRBJ2-5; no firm D call. V shed 6 bases and J shed 3 bases, with 14 bases lying between them. Germline V gene lookup returns CDR1 SGHVS and CDR2 FQNEAQ. CDR3 length equals 14 residues. The CDR3 region has the DNA TGTGCCAGCAGTTGGATGGGCGGAGAAGAGACCCAGTACTTC. Translation gives CASSWMGGEETQYF.

The genes are TRBV5-1 and TRBJ2-3, with D unclear. Trimming pared 4 bases from V and 6 bases from J, leaving 12 bases between. Germline CDR1 reads SGHRS; CDR2 reads YFSETQ. This CDR3 has 13 amino acids. CDR3 bases: TGCGCCAGCAGCCTCCGGCCCTCGGATACGCAGTATTTT. It specifies CASSLRPSDTQYF.

Notes on this clonotype: At one end the junction does not follow the germline gene, possibly because of a read error. The chain is built from TRBV20-1 and TRBJ2-7, with 10 positions matching TRBD2. The length of the CDR3 is 16 residues. From germline, CDR1 is DFQATT and CDR2 SNEGSKA (reference sequence). CDR3 nucleotide sequence: TGCAGTGCTCACAAAGACACTAGCGGGATGAACTACGAGCGGTACTTC. This sequence encodes CSAHKDTSGMNYERYF.

The chain recombines TRBV4-2 with TRBJ2-7, with TRBD2 matching over 10 bases. Trimming at V came to 2 bases and at J to 7 bases, leaving 5 bases not matched to a gene. The CDR3 contains 14 residues. Germline values: CDR1 LGHNA, CDR2 YNFKEQ. The CDR3 DNA follows: TGTGCCAGCAGCCAAACTAGCGGGATAGGTGAGCAGTACTTC. Translated: CASSQTSGIGEQYF.

The rearrangement uses TRBV20-1 and TRBJ2-3, with D possibly matching TRBD2 (6 bases). The CDR3 covers 18 residues. V gave up 0 bases and J gave up 6 bases, with 25 bases separating them. Germline V lookup: CDR1 DFQATT, CDR2 SNEGSKA (reference sequence). Here the CDR3 DNA reads TGCAGTGCTAGAGATCCTCGAGGGACTGCATCGGGACCCGATACGCAGTATTTT. This codes for CSARDPRGTASGPDTQYF.

As to this clonotype: The junction differs from germline at one of its ends, possibly a read error. The rearrangement joins TRBV6-4 to TRBJ2-1; TRBD1 might be the D (7 bases). The CDR3 spans 14 residues. Germline V gene lookup returns CDR1 MRHNA and CDR2 SNTAGT. The CDR3 DNA sequence: TGTGCCAGTTCCCCCCAGGGGGAGGTCAATGAGCTGTTCTTC. It encodes CASSPQGEVNELFF.

This chain joins TRBV3-1 and TRBJ2-6; D is undetermined. CDR1 is LGHDT, CDR2 YNNKEL, per germline (reference sequence). The CDR3 sequence is 15 residues long. The germline V and J ends were trimmed by 1 base and 0 bases, with 4 bases remaining between them. The CDR3 DNA sequence: TGTGCCAGCAGCCAAGGACCCTCTGGGGCCAACGTCCTGACTTTC. Protein: CASSQGPSGANVLTF.

The V and J genes are TRBV6-1 and TRBJ2-2; D might be TRBD2 (5 bases). Germline V gene sequence: CDR1 MNHNS, CDR2 SASEGT. The CDR3 is 14 amino acids. Trimming took off 0 bases at V and 3 bases at J, with 5 bases between the two ends. In DNA, the CDR3 is TGTGCCAGCAGTGAAGCGGGAGACACCGGGGAGCTGTTTTTT. Its protein is CASSEAGDTGELFF.

The chain combines TRBV4-3 with TRBJ2-3, with no clear D. V shed 4 bases and J shed 5 bases, with 16 bases lying between them. The CDR3 is 15 residues long. Germline V CDR1 and CDR2: LGHNA, YSLEER. CDR3 DNA sequence: TGCGCCAGCAGCCCAGTTAAGGGAACGGGAGATACGCAGTATTTT. Translating gives CASSPVKGTGDTQYF.

The chain employs TRBV18 and TRBJ2-3; no reliable D call. V shed 3 bases and J shed 14 bases, with 24 bases lying between them. Germline-derived CDR1 and CDR2 are KGHSH and LQKENI. This CDR3 comprises 15 residues. The CDR3 loop is CASSPGITLSRRLYF. DNA for the CDR3: TGTGCCAGCTCACCCGGTATTACGTTGAGCAGACGGCTGTATTTT.

This clonotype was seen a few times. This rearrangement joins TRBV27 to TRBJ2-6, with unresolved D. The length of the CDR3 is 17 residues. The V end was cut by 3 bases, the J end by 0 bases, with 12 bases between. The germline V gene has CDR1 MNHEY and CDR2 SMNVEV (reference sequence). DNA of the CDR3: TGTGCCAGCAGTTTGATGGCGATAAACTCTGGGGCCAACGTCCTGACTTTC. Residues: CASSLMAINSGANVLTF.

V gene TRBV10-3 combines with J gene TRBJ2-5, with D possibly matching TRBD1 (6 bases). CDR3 length equals 15 residues. Germline-derived CDR1 and CDR2 are ENHRY and SYGVKD. V lost 4 bases and J 4 bases, leaving 16 bases between the germline ends. The CDR3 loop reads CAISAVLSGAETQYF. The CDR3 DNA reads TGTGCCATCAGTGCGGTTTTATCAGGGGCAGAGACCCAGTACTTC.

This clonotype was counted between two and nine times. V gene TRBV6-6 combines with J gene TRBJ1-5, with D unclear. Deletions cut 8 bases from V and 2 bases from J, with 13 bases between. The germline CDR1 and CDR2 sequences are MNHNY and SVGAGI (reference sequence). The CDR3 is 14 amino acids. The CDR3 sequence is CASHSPAGNQPQHF. The CDR3 DNA reads TGTGCCAGCCACAGCCCGGCGGGCAATCAGCCCCAGCATTTT.

This chain connects TRBV24-1 to TRBJ2-1; tentative D call: TRBD2 (5 bases). This CDR3 has 14 amino acids. With 10 bases removed from V and 7 bases from J, the gap between germline ends came to 19 bases. Looked up from germline, CDR1 is KGHDR and CDR2 is SFDVKD. The CDR3 here is CATGSRTRANEQFF. In DNA, the CDR3 is TGTGCCACGGGATCCCGAACTAGAGCGAATGAGCAGTTCTTC.

This clonotype showed up just a few times. This sequence joins TRBV29-1 and TRBJ2-7; 9 bases fit TRBD1. The CDR3 is made up of 12 amino acids. V gave up 8 bases and J gave up 2 bases; unmatched junction bases: 4. The germline V gene has CDR1 SQVTM and CDR2 ANQGSEA. As DNA, the CDR3 is TGCAGCCCCGGGGACAGGGCCTACGAGCAGTACTTC. This gives the protein CSPGDRAYEQYF.

Written as DNA, the CDR3 is TGTGCCAGCAGTCGCCGGACAGATGGAACCGGGGAGCTGTTTTTT. Translated: CASSRRTDGTGELFF. The chain carries TRBV12-3 or TRBV12-4 and TRBJ2-2, with D perhaps TRBD1 (6 bases). The V gene lost 5 bases and the J gene lost 5 bases, with 15 bases spanning the gap. The CDR3 is 15 amino acids.

This rearrangement joins TRBV5-1 to TRBJ2-1; 10 bases agree with TRBD2. In germline, CDR1 is SGHRS, CDR2 YFSETQ. V gave up 5 bases and J gave up 9 bases; unmatched junction bases: 8. This CDR3 comprises 14 residues. The CDR3 loop reads CASRQREGRGEQFF. CDR3 sequence (DNA): TGCGCCAGCAGGCAGCGGGAGGGCCGGGGTGAGCAGTTCTTC.

This rearrangement joins TRBV7-9 to TRBJ2-1; 10 bases line up with TRBD1. The V and J ends lost 5 bases and 7 bases, in that order; junction bases with no gene match: 11. Germline V gene lookup returns CDR1 SEHNR and CDR2 FQNEAQ (reference sequence). This CDR3 contains 16 residues. This CDR3 is CASSPEEGQGKNEQFF. Here the CDR3 DNA reads TGTGCCAGCAGCCCGGAGGAGGGACAGGGGAAAAATGAGCAGTTCTTC.

The genes are TRBV3-1 and TRBJ1-2, with a tentative D call TRBD1 (5 bases). This CDR3 is 17 amino acids long. Trimming took 0 bases from V and 0 from J, leaving 14 bases between them. CDR1 is LGHDT, CDR2 YNNKEL, per germline (reference sequence). The CDR3 DNA reads as TGTGCCAGCAGCCAAGAAGTGCAGGGACCTCCTAACTATGGCTACACCTTC. It yields the protein CASSQEVQGPPNYGYTF.

The chain combines TRBV5-1 with TRBJ2-1; D possibly corresponds to TRBD2 (6 bases). This CDR3 spans 15 amino acids. CDR1 is SGHRS, CDR2 YFSETQ, per germline. Between the trimmed V and J ends, which lost 4 bases and 5 bases, there was a span of 16 bases. CDR3 protein: CASSVNPSDHNEQFF. The CDR3 DNA is TGCGCCAGCAGCGTTAATCCTAGCGACCACAATGAGCAGTTCTTC.

Note on this clonotype: Possible read error: a much larger clone is one base away. J is TRBJ2-7 and V is TRBV28; maybe TRBD1 (6 bases). The CDR3 covers 12 residues. Germline CDR1 MDHEN, CDR2 SYDVKM. The CDR3 nucleotides are TGTGCCAGCAGAACAGGGTTCTACGGGCAGTACTTC. This translates into CASRTGFYGQYF.

The CDR3 region is CASSKGTGYYEQYF. CDR3 DNA sequence: TGTGCCAGCAGCAAAGGGACAGGGTACTACGAGCAGTACTTC. The chain combines TRBV21-1 with TRBJ2-7; the table gives TRBD1 as D, unverified against the DNA. TRBV21-1 constitutes a pseudogene. CDR3 length: 14 residues.

This clonotype was seen more than once but under ten times. This chain uses TRBV2 with TRBJ1-5; D remains unclear. Germline V gene sequence: CDR1 SNHLY, CDR2 FYNNEI. The germline V and J ends were trimmed by 8 bases and 4 bases, with 12 bases remaining between them. The CDR3 is made up of 13 amino acids. CDR3 protein: CASGGFENQPQHF. CDR3 in DNA: TGTGCCAGCGGTGGCTTCGAAAATCAGCCCCAGCATTTT.

The chain couples TRBV6-2 or TRBV6-3 to TRBJ2-3; 9 nucleotides align to TRBD1. CDR3 length equals 14 residues. Germline values: CDR1 MNHEY, CDR2 SVGEGT. With 6 bases clipped from V and 7 bases from J, the junction kept 8 bases outside the gene matches. The CDR3 here is CASSSTGGANTQYF. DNA of the CDR3: TGTGCCAGCAGCTCTACAGGGGGCGCGAATACGCAGTATTTT.